Detailed here is one TCR beta chain. The record originates from a study of blood T cells in healthy people across ages. V shed 3 bases and J shed 2 bases, with 11 bases lying between them. In germline, CDR1 is MDHEN, CDR2 SYDVKM. There are 14 residues in the CDR3. A J-beta primer mix and a sample-barcoded 5' primer were used in a second PCR of about 7 to 12 cycles. Researchers report that a template-switch adaptor with 12 random nucleotides tagged each cDNA molecule. TCRdb re-derived calls from the 5' RACE reads in MiXCR, one entry per CDR3 protein. The sample lists roughly 550,000 distinct CDR3 sequences, approximately 25% occurring once. These data are also associated with another study on T cells of mothers and their children. From that second work: For cDNA synthesis, the complete extracted RNA was used (1.5 ug per 15 ul).

The sequence came from a boy aged 5-17 years in good health. V gene TRBV28 combines with J gene TRBJ2-7, with D possibly being TRBD2 (5 bases). The sample was blood. The CDR3 spells CASSLRVAPYEQYF. For the CDR3, the DNA is TGTGCCAGCAGTTTGAGGGTAGCGCCCTACGAGCAGTACTTC. Combining the CDR3 with reference TRBV28 and TRBJ2-7 gives the whole variable domain DVKVTQSSRYLVKRTGEKVFLECVQDMDHENMFWYRQDPGLGLRLIYFSYDVKMKEKGDIPEGYSVSREKKERFSLILESASTNQTSMYLCASSLRVAPYEQYFGPGTRLTVT.